These 13 T cell receptor beta chains were sequenced from one sample in a study of blood T cell repertoires in COVID-19. Produced via immunoSEQ multiplex PCR; TCRdb's table is partial and in-frame only. The repertoire holds over 250,000 clones, with roughly 77% as singletons. Material for sequencing was peripheral blood. The receptors derive from a woman of 80 years or more with acute or convalescent COVID-19.

The genes are TRBV6-5 and TRBJ2-7; 7 nucleotides align to TRBD1. Germline CDR1 is MNHEY and CDR2 is SVGAGI. The CDR3 totals 15 residues. Trimming removed 5 bases from V and 2 bases from J; junction bases left unmatched: 9. CDR3 amino acids: CASSQTGTATYEQYF. The CDR3 DNA sequence: TGTGCCAGCAGTCAGACAGGGACCGCCACCTACGAGCAGTACTTC.

This clone has only a few counts. The rearrangement uses TRBV7-9 and TRBJ2-2; tentatively, D is TRBD2 (6 bases). This CDR3 has 14 amino acids. Germline CDR1 is SEHNR and CDR2 is FQNEAQ (reference sequence). Trimming took 0 bases from V and 6 from J, leaving 8 bases between them. The CDR3 spells CASSLAGGSGELFF. In nucleotides, the CDR3 is TGTGCCAGCAGCTTAGCGGGGGGTTCCGGGGAGCTGTTTTTT.

The CDR3 region is CASMAGARYGYTF. In DNA form, the CDR3 reads TGTGCCAGCATGGCAGGGGCGCGATATGGCTACACCTTC. The chain is built from TRBV6-5 and TRBJ1-2; tentatively, D is TRBD1 (6 bases). In germline, CDR1 is MNHEY, CDR2 SVGAGI. V was shortened by 7 bases and J by 5 bases, with 14 bases between the two germline ends. This CDR3 region has 13 residues.

The rearrangement links TRBV20-1 to TRBJ1-1; no clear D. This CDR3 region has 10 residues. V was shortened by 3 bases and J by 4 bases, with 3 bases between the two germline ends. Germline CDR1 DFQATT, CDR2 SNEGSKA (reference sequence). The CDR3 loop is CSASLTEAFF. CDR3 DNA: TGCAGTGCTAGTCTCACTGAAGCTTTCTTT.

V is TRBV5-4 and J is TRBJ2-1; 12 nucleotides align to TRBD2. The CDR3 is made up of 13 amino acids. V lost 2 bases to trimming and J lost 14 bases; unmatched junction nucleotides: 5. CDR1 and CDR2 (germline): SGHNT, YYREEE (reference sequence). The CDR3 region is CASSFGLAGKEFF. CDR3 DNA: TGTGCCAGCAGCTTTGGACTAGCGGGAAAGGAGTTCTTC.

V and J are TRBV30 and TRBJ1-3, with D perhaps TRBD1 (5 bases). The CDR3 has 13 amino acids. Germline CDR1 is GTSNPN and CDR2 is SVGIG (reference sequence). With 0 bases removed from V and 8 bases from J, the gap between germline ends came to 11 bases. The CDR3 is CAWSVGQGDTIYF. CDR3 DNA sequence: TGTGCCTGGAGTGTAGGTCAAGGGGACACCATATATTTT.

This clone was observed a few times. The chain joins TRBV2 to TRBJ1-6, with D maybe TRBD1 (6 bases). CDR3 size: 15 residues. Germline V lookup: CDR1 SNHLY, CDR2 FYNNEI. Trimming cost V 7 bases and J 6 bases, with 16 bases left between them. The CDR3 sequence is CASTLPGGFNSPLHF. The CDR3 nucleotides are TGTGCCAGCACCCTCCCGGGGGGCTTTAATTCACCCCTCCACTTT.

As DNA, the CDR3 is TGTGCCAGCAGCCCTACAGGGGGGAATTCACCCCTCCACTTT. It specifies CASSPTGGNSPLHF. V gene TRBV7-9 combines with J gene TRBJ1-6; TRBD1 matches 8 bases. V trimming: 5 bases; J trimming: 7 bases; junction bases outside the gene matches: 4. The germline gives CDR1 SEHNR, CDR2 FQNEAQ (reference sequence). The CDR3 has 14 residues. Combining the CDR3 with reference TRBV7-9 and TRBJ1-6 gives the whole variable domain DTGVSQNPRHKITKRGQNVTFRCDPISEHNRLYWYRQTLGQGPEFLTYFQNEAQLEKSRLLSDRFSAERPKGSFSTLEIQRTEQGDSAMYLCASSPTGGNSPLHFGNGTRLTVT.

The CDR3 region has the DNA TGTGCCAGCAGCCAACCACAGGGAGCGGCGGGAAACACCATATATTTT. The encoded protein is CASSQPQGAAGNTIYF. The V gene is TRBV3-1 (or the pseudogene TRBV3-2), the J gene TRBJ1-3; TRBD1 is a possible D gene (6 bases). CDR3 size: 16 residues. The ends were cut back, 2 bases at V and 4 bases at J, with 15 bases in the middle. Germline assignment: CDR1 LGHDT and CDR2 YNNKEL (reference sequence).

CDR3 DNA sequence: TGTGCCACCAGCAAACCCGACATAATGAACACTGAAGCTTTCTTT. It translates to CATSKPDIMNTEAFF. The chain uses TRBV15 and TRBJ1-1; D ambiguous. The V gene lost 4 bases and the J gene lost 0 bases, with 12 bases spanning the gap. Germline values: CDR1 LNHNV, CDR2 YYDKDF (reference sequence). The CDR3 is 15 residues long. Drawing the rest from reference TRBV15 and TRBJ1-1, the complete variable domain is DAMVIQNPRYQVTQFGKPVTLSCSQTLNHNVMYWYQQKSSQAPKLLFHYYDKDFNNEADTPDNFQSRRPNTSFCFLDIRSPGLGDTAMYLCATSKPDIMNTEAFFGQGTRLTVV.

Comments on this clone: At the DNA level, this CDR3 is encoded by other sequences in the same sample as well. The CDR3 region has the DNA TGCGCCAGCCGGACAGGTTGGAACACTGAAGCTTTCTTT. Protein sequence: CASRTGWNTEAFF. The V call is TRBV10-1, the J call TRBJ1-1; 7 nucleotides agree with TRBD1. The CDR3 extends over 13 amino acids. V dropped 8 bases and J dropped 1; count of bases not matched to a gene: 4. The germline CDR1 and CDR2 sequences are WNHNN and SYGVQD (reference sequence).

V gene TRBV5-4 combines with J gene TRBJ2-3; weak D call: TRBD2 (6 bases). The germline V gene has CDR1 SGHNT and CDR2 YYREEE (reference sequence). Trimming removed 6 bases at V and 2 bases at J, with 13 bases between. The CDR3 consists of 14 residues. The CDR3 DNA reads as TGTGCCAGCAACTTCGGAGGGCCCACAGATACGCAGTATTTT. Amino acid sequence: CASNFGGPTDTQYF.

The CDR3 DNA reads as TGCAGCGTTGCCTCAGGAAGTGAAGCTTTCTTT. Its translation is CSVASGSEAFF. This chain joins TRBV29-1 and TRBJ1-1; D remains unclear. This CDR3 contains 11 residues. Germline CDR1 and CDR2: SQVTM and ANQGSEA. Trimming shortened V by 4 bases and J by 7 bases, and 10 bases separated the two germline ends.